The entry below describes one TCR beta chain. The germline V and J ends were trimmed by 4 bases and 6 bases, with 28 bases remaining between them. Looked up from germline, CDR1 is SGHTS and CDR2 is YDEGEE. The length of the CDR3 is 19 residues. The sample comes from a study of T cells in Graves' hyperthyroidism and ophthalmopathy. RNA transcripts yielded amplified TCR beta CDR3 regions. RT-PCR in the first round (using the HTBI primer set) targeted the TCR CDR3. TCRdb used MiXCR to reprocess the multiplex PCR reads, holding one entry per CDR3 protein. The data contain about 480,000 distinct CDR3 sequences, around 15% of them singletons.

The J gene is TRBJ2-2, the V gene TRBV5-8; D may be TRBD1 or TRBD2 (6 bases each). The specimen was blood. The sequence derives from a woman aged 18-29 years with Graves' hyperthyroidism. This chain's CDR3 is CASSIRLGDTRGSAGELFF. In DNA, the CDR3 is TGTGCCAGCAGCATACGATTAGGGGACACTCGGGGGAGCGCCGGGGAGCTGTTTTTT.